These T cell receptor beta chains were read from a single sample in a study of T cell responses to AZD1222 COVID-19 vaccine. Clones were read by immunoSEQ multiplex PCR, and TCRdb kept only the in-frame ones, dropping some. The sample includes fewer than 150,000 clones, approximately 84% of them seen just once. The sample in question was peripheral blood, obtained on day 0 of AZD1222 vaccination. Every receptor here comes from an adult in good health. Both conserved end residues are part of each CDR3. The order of the fields is J gene, D gene, V gene, clone size, CDR3 protein, CDR3 DNA. The D gene is left open where the match is weak. A clone size is listed for some rows: how often the clone was seen (once, few, many), or a class if it is expanded.

TRBJ1-2,TRBD1,TRBV27,NA,CASSSQTGQYLGYTF,TGTGCCAGCAGTTCCCAGACAGGGCAATATCTCGGCTACACCTTC
TRBJ2-1,NA,TRBV11-3,NA,CASSLRGDYNEQFF,TGTGCCAGCAGCTTACGTGGAGACTACAATGAGCAGTTCTTC
TRBJ1-1,NA,TRBV27,NA,CASSLRWGMNTEAFF,TGTGCCAGCAGTTTAAGATGGGGAATGAACACTGAAGCTTTCTTT
TRBJ1-2,NA,TRBV18,NA,CASSPEDRGNYGYTF,TGTGCCAGCTCACCCGAGGATAGAGGCAACTATGGCTACACCTTC
TRBJ2-5,NA,TRBV3-1/TRBV3-2,NA,CASSQNPDQETQYF,TGTGCCAGCAGCCAAAACCCAGACCAAGAGACCCAGTACTTC
TRBJ2-3,TRBD1,TRBV7-2,few,CASSSQGADTQYF,TGTGCCAGCAGCTCACAGGGGGCAGATACGCAGTATTTT
TRBJ1-1,NA,TRBV3-1/TRBV3-2,once,CASSQEVRGYSKDTEAFF,TGTGCCAGCAGCCAAGAAGTAAGGGGGTACAGCAAGGACACTGAAGCTTTCTTT
TRBJ1-4,NA,TRBV12-3/TRBV12-4,NA,CASSTRAEKLFF,TGTGCCAGCAGTACACGGGCCGAAAAACTGTTTTTT
TRBJ1-2,TRBD1,TRBV9,once,CASSKTGGADGYTF,TGTGCCAGCAGCAAGACAGGGGGCGCCGATGGCTACACCTTC
TRBJ2-3,TRBD2,TRBV19,NA,CASSGASGGITDTQYF,TGTGCCAGTAGTGGCGCTAGCGGGGGGATAACAGATACGCAGTATTTT
TRBJ1-4,TRBD1,TRBV11-2,once,CASSARQGATNEKLFF,TGTGCCAGCAGCGCACGTCAGGGGGCAACTAATGAAAAACTGTTTTTT
TRBJ1-1,NA,TRBV28,NA,CASKNTEAFF,TGTGCCAGCAAGAACACTGAAGCTTTCTTT
TRBJ1-6,NA,TRBV14,NA,CASSQVPISSSPLHF,TGTGCCAGCAGCCAAGTCCCAATTTCGAGTTCACCCCTCCACTTT
TRBJ2-2,NA,TRBV18,NA,CASSPPLAGNTGELFF,TGTGCCAGCTCACCACCGCTAGCTGGGAACACCGGGGAGCTGTTTTTT
TRBJ2-2,NA,TRBV12-5,NA,CASGLGTGTTNTGELFF,TGTGCTAGTGGTTTGGGCACCGGGACAACAAACACCGGGGAGCTGTTTTTT
TRBJ1-5,TRBD1,TRBV10-3,NA,CAISPDRGFQPQHF,TGTGCCATCAGCCCTGACAGGGGGTTTCAGCCCCAGCATTTT
TRBJ1-6,TRBD1,TRBV6-5,few,CASTGTGANSPLHF,TGTGCCAGCACCGGGACAGGGGCTAACTCACCCCTCCACTTT
TRBJ1-3,NA,TRBV9,NA,CASSAHVDSGNTIYF,TGTGCCAGCAGTGCCCATGTTGACTCTGGAAACACCATATATTTT
TRBJ1-6,TRBD1,TRBV6-5,NA,CASSRTGVNSPLHF,TGTGCCAGCAGTAGGACAGGGGTTAATTCACCCCTCCACTTT
TRBJ2-2,NA,TRBV29-1,few,CSVKSNTGELFF,TGCAGCGTAAAATCAAACACCGGGGAGCTGTTTTTT
TRBJ1-2,NA,TRBV4-1,NA,CASSQEGDHYGYTF,TGCGCCAGCAGCCAAGAGGGGGACCATTATGGCTACACCTTC
TRBJ1-3,NA,TRBV9,NA,CASSVDHSSGNTIYF,TGTGCCAGCAGCGTAGATCACAGCTCTGGAAACACCATATATTTT
TRBJ2-1,TRBD2,TRBV24-1,NA,CATSDGLAGGQDEQFF,TGTGCCACCAGTGACGGACTAGCGGGGGGGCAGGATGAGCAGTTCTTC
TRBJ1-1,TRBD1,TRBV5-1,NA,CASTPGTGNTEAFF,TGCGCCAGCACCCCTGGGACAGGAAACACTGAAGCTTTCTTT
TRBJ2-3,NA,TRBV30,NA,CAWSVPRTPPSTDTQYF,TGTGCCTGGAGTGTTCCGAGGACGCCGCCTAGCACAGATACGCAGTATTTT
TRBJ1-1,NA,TRBV21-1,NA,CASSKGWRKPLNTEAFF,TGTGCCAGCAGCAAAGGTTGGAGGAAACCGTTGAACACTGAAGCTTTCTTT
TRBJ1-6,NA,TRBV5-1,NA,CASSRQSMDSPLHF,TGCGCCAGCAGCAGACAGAGCATGGATTCACCCCTCCACTTT
TRBJ2-3,NA,TRBV19,NA,CASRAEVARDTQYF,TGTGCCAGTAGGGCCGAAGTAGCCAGAGATACGCAGTATTTT
TRBJ2-7,NA,TRBV28,NA,CASSPSAPVLSYEQYF,TGTGCCAGCAGTCCAAGCGCCCCAGTTCTCTCCTACGAGCAGTACTTC
TRBJ2-3,NA,TRBV27,once,CASRAGTWPSDTQYF,TGTGCCAGCAGAGCCGGGACTTGGCCCTCCGATACGCAGTATTTT
TRBJ1-2,NA,TRBV11-2,NA,CASSLDPGRNYGYTF,TGTGCCAGCAGCTTAGATCCGGGCCGTAACTATGGCTACACCTTC
TRBJ2-1,TRBD2,TRBV13,NA,CASSSTPGVAGSEQFF,TGTGCCAGCAGCTCTACCCCTGGAGTAGCGGGGTCGGAGCAGTTCTTC
TRBJ1-3,NA,TRBV7-9,NA,CAGGEQSAAGNTIYF,TGTGCCGGGGGGGAACAGTCGGCGGCTGGAAACACCATATATTTT
TRBJ2-1,TRBD2,TRBV29-1,NA,CSAVPGLAGGNYNEQFF,TGCAGCGCTGTTCCGGGACTAGCGGGGGGGAACTACAATGAGCAGTTCTTC
TRBJ1-1,NA,TRBV6-6,NA,CATSAVSTEAFF,TGTGCCACCTCGGCGGTTAGCACTGAAGCTTTCTTT
TRBJ2-5,NA,TRBV2,NA,CASGRTPQETQYF,TGTGCCAGCGGAAGGACTCCCCAAGAGACCCAGTACTTC
TRBJ1-2,NA,TRBV25-1,NA,CASSEKRGIGYTF,TGTGCCAGCAGTGAAAAGCGGGGGATTGGCTACACCTTC
TRBJ2-7,TRBD1,TRBV6-6,NA,CASSYTGQESSYEQYF,TGTGCCAGCAGTTACACCGGACAGGAGAGCTCCTACGAGCAGTACTTC
TRBJ1-2,NA,TRBV19,NA,CASSRDGYTF,TGTGCCAGTAGTCGAGACGGCTACACCTTC
TRBJ2-3,NA,TRBV4-1,NA,CASSRGINTDTQYF,TGCGCCAGCAGCCGGGGGATCAACACAGATACGCAGTATTTT
TRBJ1-5,TRBD1,TRBV28,NA,CASSLRQGRGNQPQHF,TGTGCCAGCAGTTTAAGACAGGGCAGAGGCAATCAGCCCCAGCATTTT
TRBJ1-1,NA,TRBV28,NA,CASRRGRILLAEAFF,TGTGCCAGCAGAAGGGGACGAATCTTACTTGCTGAAGCTTTCTTT
TRBJ1-5,NA,TRBV19,NA,CASSIVQQPQHF,TGTGCCAGTAGTATAGTACAACAGCCCCAGCATTTT
TRBJ2-3,NA,TRBV29-1,NA,CSVRRGSSFGDTQYF,TGCAGCGTTCGGAGGGGGTCATCTTTTGGGGATACGCAGTATTTT
TRBJ2-1,NA,TRBV6-4,once,CASSEPSMELYNEQFF,TGTGCCAGCAGTGAACCCTCGATGGAACTCTACAATGAGCAGTTCTTC
TRBJ1-1,NA,TRBV19,NA,CASSLFQGAYTEAFF,TGTGCCAGTAGCCTCTTTCAGGGAGCGTACACTGAAGCTTTCTTT
TRBJ1-2,NA,TRBV21-1,NA,CASSNGESSYGYTF,TGTGCCAGCAGCAATGGGGAGTCGAGCTATGGCTACACCTTC
TRBJ2-1,TRBD2,TRBV2,few,CASSEGLAKDEQFF,TGTGCCAGCAGTGAGGGACTAGCAAAAGATGAGCAGTTCTTC
TRBJ1-2,NA,TRBV23-1,NA,CASSQKGDYGYTF,TGCGCCAGCAGTCAGAAAGGGGACTATGGCTACACCTTC
TRBJ1-2,TRBD1,TRBV12-3/TRBV12-4,NA,CASSRTGVLGYTF,TGTGCCAGCAGTAGAACAGGGGTCCTTGGCTACACCTTC
TRBJ1-5,NA,TRBV2,NA,CASSDSNQPQHF,TGTGCCAGCAGTGACAGCAATCAGCCCCAGCATTTT
TRBJ1-5,TRBD1,TRBV5-1,NA,CASRTTGDSNQPQHF,TGCGCCAGCAGGACGACAGGGGATAGCAATCAGCCCCAGCATTTT
TRBJ1-1,NA,TRBV28,NA,CASGHEAFF,TGTGCCAGCGGTCATGAAGCTTTCTTT
TRBJ1-5,NA,TRBV12-3/TRBV12-4,NA,CASSLGTSRPQHF,TGTGCCAGCAGTCTAGGGACATCCCGGCCCCAGCATTTT
TRBJ1-2,NA,TRBV30,NA,CASIGTGQENNYGYTF,TGTGCCTCCATAGGCACCGGGCAGGAGAATAACTATGGCTACACCTTC
TRBJ1-2,NA,TRBV18,NA,CASSPPSQELNYGYTF,TGTGCCAGCTCACCACCCTCCCAGGAGCTCAACTATGGCTACACCTTC
TRBJ1-3,NA,TRBV29-1,once,CSVEQGNTIYF,TGCAGCGTTGAACAGGGAAACACCATATATTTT
TRBJ1-2,NA,TRBV18,NA,CASSPMDLTGYTF,TGTGCCAGCTCACCAATGGACTTAACGGGCTACACCTTC
TRBJ1-5,NA,TRBV6-6,NA,CASSYTFQGPNQPQHF,TGTGCCAGCAGTTACACCTTTCAGGGGCCCAATCAGCCCCAGCATTTT
TRBJ1-3,NA,TRBV28,NA,CASRGGGTGNTIYF,TGTGCCAGCAGGGGCGGTGGGACCGGGAACACCATATATTTT